This T cell receptor beta chain came from a study of metastatic and nonmetastatic thyroid tumors. Looking at the study overall: Malignant and benign thyroid patients had repertoires compared in peripheral blood and tumor or nodule tissue. Notes on the study in general: According to reports, the diversity of TCR beta was significantly higher in malignant thyroid tumors than in benign nodules, and this held in both blood and tumor samples.

In the original analysis: In papillary thyroid cancer, a distant-metastasis classifier was built using CDR3 differences across clinicopathological groups. TCRdb re-clonotyped the PCR reads via MiXCR. These V and J calls derive from TCRdb rather than the authors' analysis. Of 39,000 or so clones listed, roughly 50% are singletons. On this clone itself: What it binds is unknown.

Germline lookup yields CDR1 MDHEN and CDR2 SYDVKM. With 7 bases clipped from V and 6 bases from J, the junction kept 8 bases outside the gene matches. CDR3 size: 14 residues. Patients underwent thyroid surgery, and none had received any treatment before it. Material for sequencing was tumor tissue. The clonotype originates from a male donor with papillary thyroid cancer or a benign thyroid nodule (not recorded which). Some clones in this sample may be carry-over from other donors' samples. The rearrangement joins TRBV28 to TRBJ1-1; the match to TRBD1 covers 10 bases. The CDR3 region is CASIDRGRGAEAFF. The CDR3 bases are TGTGCCAGCATAGACAGGGGGCGCGGCGCTGAAGCTTTCTTT.